The next 28 T cell receptor beta chains were all read from a single sample in a study of cytomegalovirus exposure and HLA in healthy donors. Method: immunoSEQ multiplex PCR; TCRdb's copy keeps in-frame clones and lacks some. The sample holds over 200,000 clones; approximately 80% are singletons and the top ten take about an eighth. The sample was PBMCs. Receptor source: a woman aged 30 to 39 in good health and CMV-seropositive.

This clone was recorded only once. V is TRBV20-1 and J is TRBJ1-2, with 7 bases lining up with TRBD1. V was pared by 4 bases and J by 9 bases, with 5 bases of the junction left unmatched. The CDR3 is 11 amino acids. The germline V gene encodes CDR1 DFQATT and CDR2 SNEGSKA (reference sequence). Here the CDR3 DNA reads TGCAGTGCTACCAGACAGGGAAGCTACACCTTC. Translation gives CSATRQGSYTF.

Here the CDR3 DNA reads TGTGCCAGCAGCCCCGGTCACTACGAGCAGTACTTC. Amino acids: CASSPGHYEQYF. The rearrangement uses TRBV14 and TRBJ2-7; D unclear. CDR3 length: 12 residues. Germline V lookup: CDR1 SGHDN, CDR2 FVKESK. With 4 bases removed from V and 3 bases from J, the gap between germline ends came to 7 bases.

The chain recombines TRBV9 with TRBJ2-1; D may be TRBD2 (5 bases). This CDR3 is built from 13 residues. Germline CDR1 SGDLS, CDR2 YYNGEE. V was clipped by 0 bases and J by 6 bases, with 7 bases between them. For the CDR3, the DNA is TGTGCCAGCAGCGTAGCAGAGGGCAATGAGCAGTTCTTC. As protein: CASSVAEGNEQFF.

This chain joins TRBV12-5 and TRBJ1-4, with D hard to call. The CDR3 is made up of 14 amino acids. Trimming removed 4 bases at V and 5 bases at J, with 11 bases between. Germline CDR1 is LGHNT and CDR2 is FRNRAP. The CDR3 here is CASGSPNLNEKLFF. In DNA, the CDR3 is TGTGCTAGTGGTTCACCCAACTTGAATGAAAAACTGTTTTTT.

V gene TRBV2 combines with J gene TRBJ2-5, with D possibly matching TRBD1 (5 bases). The CDR3 is 15 amino acids. From germline, CDR1 is SNHLY and CDR2 FYNNEI. V was pared by 2 bases and J by 2 bases, with 12 bases between. The CDR3 loop reads CASSESYRRQETQYF. CDR3 sequence (DNA): TGTGCCAGCAGTGAATCTTACAGGAGACAAGAGACCCAGTACTTC.

The chain joins TRBV27 to TRBJ1-1; D uncertain. The ends were cut back, 5 bases at V and 0 bases at J, with 16 bases in the middle. Germline CDR1 is MNHEY and CDR2 is SMNVEV (reference sequence). The CDR3 covers 16 residues. As DNA, the CDR3 is TGTGCCAGCAGTCCTACTGACTTTTGGGTGAACACTGAAGCTTTCTTT. It translates to CASSPTDFWVNTEAFF.

The V gene is TRBV5-1, the J gene TRBJ1-2; 7 bases agree with TRBD1. This CDR3 has 13 residues. CDR1 is SGHRS and CDR2 is YFSETQ in the germline V gene. The V gene end was trimmed by 4 bases and the J gene end by 4 bases; junction bases not matched to a gene: 4. The CDR3 loop is CASSPGQSYGYTF. The CDR3 DNA is TGCGCCAGCAGCCCGGGACAGAGCTATGGCTACACCTTC. Drawing the rest from reference TRBV5-1 and TRBJ1-2, the complete variable domain is KAGVTQTPRYLIKTRGQQVTLSCSPISGHRSVSWYQQTPGQGLQFLFEYFSETQRNKGNFPGRFSGRQFSNSRSEMNVSTLELGDSALYLCASSPGQSYGYTFGSGTRLTVV.

The gene calls are TRBV5-1 and TRBJ1-2; D is possibly TRBD1 (5 bases). Germline loops: CDR1 SGHRS, CDR2 YFSETQ. The CDR3 has 14 amino acids. V lost 0 bases to trimming and J lost 8 bases, with 14 bases between them. The DNA of the CDR3 is TGCGCCAGCAGCTTGGCGGGGACTACGGCGGGCTACACCTTC. Translated: CASSLAGTTAGYTF. The whole variable domain, filled in from reference TRBV5-1 and TRBJ1-2, reads KAGVTQTPRYLIKTRGQQVTLSCSPISGHRSVSWYQQTPGQGLQFLFEYFSETQRNKGNFPGRFSGRQFSNSRSEMNVSTLELGDSALYLCASSLAGTTAGYTFGSGTRLTVV.

Sample share makes this clone medium-sized. V and J are TRBV4-2 and TRBJ2-7, with D tentatively TRBD1 (6 bases). The V gene's germline CDR1 is LGHNA and CDR2 YNFKEQ. With 1 base removed from V and 2 bases from J, the gap between germline ends came to 12 bases. CDR3 length: 15 amino acids. CDR3 residues: CASSQVMDSPYEQYF. CDR3 sequence (DNA): TGTGCCAGCAGCCAAGTAATGGACAGCCCCTACGAGCAGTACTTC.

J is TRBJ1-5 and V is TRBV7-8; 8 bases map to TRBD1. Trimming removed 1 base from V and 5 bases from J; junction bases left unmatched: 4. The germline V gene has CDR1 SGHVS and CDR2 FQNEAQ. The CDR3 is 15 amino acids. The DNA of the CDR3 is TGTGCCAGCAGCTTAGAAGGGACAGGCGATCAGCCCCAGCATTTT. Its protein product is CASSLEGTGDQPQHF.

V gene TRBV12-5 combines with J gene TRBJ1-1, with D maybe TRBD1 (6 bases). The CDR3 loop spans 12 amino acids. The germline gives CDR1 LGHNT, CDR2 FRNRAP. Trimming left V 6 bases short and J 1 base short, with 6 bases between. The CDR3: CASGTGNTEAFF. Written as DNA, the CDR3 is TGTGCTAGTGGGACAGGGAACACTGAAGCTTTCTTT. The full variable domain, with the rest looked up from reference TRBV12-5 and TRBJ1-1, is DARVTQTPRHKVTEMGQEVTMRCQPILGHNTVFWYRQTMMQGLELLAYFRNRAPLDDSGMPKDRFSAEMPDATLATLKIQPSEPRDSAVYFCASGTGNTEAFFGQGTRLTVV.

Worth noting for this clone: Germline and junction disagree at one end, which may indicate a read error. The chain links TRBV19 to TRBJ1-2, with D maybe TRBD1 (5 bases). This CDR3 is 12 amino acids long. Per the germline V gene, CDR1 is LNHDA and CDR2 is SQIVND (reference sequence). CDR3 sequence reads: CASTPGDYGYTF. In nucleotides, the CDR3 is TGTGCCAGTACCCCTGGGGACTACGGCTACACCTTC.

The J gene is TRBJ2-2, the V gene TRBV7-6, with a tentative D call TRBD1 (5 bases). Trimming cost V 3 bases and J 1 base, with 9 bases left between them. The CDR3 consists of 15 residues. Germline V gives CDR1 SGHVS, CDR2 FNYEAQ. The CDR3 nucleotides read TGTGCCAGCAGCTTGGCTCAGGGGAACACCGGGGAGCTGTTTTTT. Its protein product is CASSLAQGNTGELFF.

The V call is TRBV5-6, the J call TRBJ1-2; no definite D call. The CDR3 has 14 residues. In germline, CDR1 is SGHDT, CDR2 YYEEEE. Trimming shortened V by 0 bases and J by 4 bases, and 10 bases separated the two germline ends. CDR3 nucleotides: TGTGCCAGCAGCTTGGGGCCTTTAGCCTATGGCTACACCTTC. As protein: CASSLGPLAYGYTF.

CDR3 bases: TGTGCCAGCAGACAGGGTTCCTACGAGCAGTACTTC. It translates to CASRQGSYEQYF. The chain has TRBV6-5 and TRBJ2-7; tentative D call: TRBD1 (6 bases). Trimming left V 6 bases short and J 1 base short, with 7 bases between. The CDR3 runs 12 residues. Germline CDR1 MNHEY, CDR2 SVGAGI.

The chain couples TRBV30 to TRBJ2-1; 9 nucleotides agree with TRBD2. V dropped 5 bases and J dropped 7; count of bases not matched to a gene: 9. Germline CDR1 reads GTSNPN; CDR2 reads SVGIG (reference sequence). The CDR3 length is 14 residues. In nucleotides, the CDR3 is TGTGCCTGGGGAGCGGGAGGAGGGGGAAATGAGCAGTTCTTC. It specifies CAWGAGGGGNEQFF. Using reference TRBV30 and TRBJ2-1 for the parts outside the CDR3, the full variable domain is SQTIHQWPATLVQPVGSPLSLECTVEGTSNPNLYWYRQAAGRGLQLLFYSVGIGQISSEVPQNLSASRPQDRQFILSSKKLLLSDSGFYLCAWGAGGGGNEQFFGPGTRLTVL.

The chain uses TRBV6-1 and TRBJ2-3; D gene unclear. Germline CDR1 reads MNHNS; CDR2 reads SASEGT. This CDR3 is built from 14 residues. The V and J ends lost 4 bases and 4 bases respectively, with 12 bases between them. The CDR3 DNA follows: TGTGCCAGCAGTGCACCCCGCAGGTCAGATACGCAGTATTTT. Encoded protein: CASSAPRRSDTQYF.

Of note for this clone: Other nucleotide sequences from this sample produce the same CDR3. The chain employs TRBV29-1 and TRBJ2-2; 8 bases agree with TRBD1. This CDR3 is built from 14 residues. V shed 2 bases, J shed 5 bases, and the junction held 4 bases outside the gene matches. The germline CDR1 and CDR2 sequences are SQVTM and ANQGSEA. This CDR3 is CSVERQGATGELFF. CDR3 bases: TGCAGCGTTGAAAGGCAGGGGGCGACCGGGGAGCTGTTTTTT.

The rearrangement joins TRBV30 to TRBJ1-1; D is uncertain. V was clipped by 2 bases and J by 3 bases, with 7 bases between them. This CDR3 is built from 12 residues. The germline V gene encodes CDR1 GTSNPN and CDR2 SVGIG (reference sequence). CDR3 region: CAWSFLDTEAFF. CDR3 in DNA: TGTGCCTGGAGTTTCCTCGACACTGAAGCTTTCTTT.

This clone was detected only once. V gene TRBV5-6 combines with J gene TRBJ1-1, with a weak D call TRBD1 (5 bases). V was shortened by 4 bases and J by 0 bases, with 13 bases between the two germline ends. The CDR3 is 15 amino acids. The V gene's germline CDR1 is SGHDT and CDR2 YYEEEE. CDR3 coding DNA: TGTGCCAGCAGCCCGAACAGGCTAATGAACACTGAAGCTTTCTTT. Translation: CASSPNRLMNTEAFF. Using reference TRBV5-6 and TRBJ1-1 for the parts outside the CDR3, the full variable domain is DAGVTQSPTHLIKTRGQQVTLRCSPKSGHDTVSWYQQALGQGPQFIFQYYEEEERQRGNFPDRFSGHQFPNYSSELNVNALLLGDSALYLCASSPNRLMNTEAFFGQGTRLTVV.

This chain joins TRBV27 and TRBJ2-1; TRBD1 might be the D (5 bases). The V end was cut by 7 bases, the J end by 3 bases, with 13 bases between. Germline CDR1 and CDR2: MNHEY and SMNVEV (reference sequence). The CDR3 extends over 14 amino acids. The CDR3 here is CASTLGQGYNEQFF. The CDR3 nucleotides are TGTGCCAGCACCCTTGGGCAGGGCTACAATGAGCAGTTCTTC.

This chain links TRBV30 with TRBJ2-7; a possible D gene is TRBD1 (6 bases). This CDR3 is 14 amino acids long. Germline V gene data show CDR1 as GTSNPN and CDR2 as SVGIG (reference sequence). The CDR3, as DNA: TGTGCTTCTGGACATTCCAGGGGCAGGTACGAGCAGTACTTC. Translation gives CASGHSRGRYEQYF.

The V gene is TRBV5-4, the J gene TRBJ2-7; 12 bases line up with TRBD2. The germline V gene has CDR1 SGHNT and CDR2 YYREEE (reference sequence). Trimming cost V 4 bases and J 7 bases; bases outside gene matches: 15. The CDR3 has 17 amino acids. The CDR3: CASSGGTSGQQIDEQYF. CDR3 in DNA: TGTGCCAGCAGCGGCGGGACTAGCGGGCAACAAATTGATGAGCAGTACTTC.

In nucleotides, the CDR3 is TGTGCCAGCAGGCCGGGACAGGGGGCCCACGAGCAGTACTTC. It codes for CASRPGQGAHEQYF. The rearrangement uses TRBV28 and TRBJ2-7; 12 bases line up with TRBD1. The CDR3 runs 14 residues. With V trimmed by 6 bases and J by 5 bases, 5 bases remained unmatched. Germline V gives CDR1 MDHEN, CDR2 SYDVKM. Full variable domain (rest looked up from reference TRBV28 and TRBJ2-7): DVKVTQSSRYLVKRTGEKVFLECVQDMDHENMFWYRQDPGLGLRLIYFSYDVKMKEKGDIPEGYSVSREKKERFSLILESASTNQTSMYLCASRPGQGAHEQYFGPGTRLTVT.

The chain has TRBV6-4 and TRBJ1-2; D may be TRBD1 (5 bases). V lost 6 bases and J 6 bases, leaving 8 bases between the germline ends. CDR3 length: 11 amino acids. The germline V gene encodes CDR1 MRHNA and CDR2 SNTAGT. CDR3 in DNA: TGTGCCAGCAGGGACATCCATGGCTACACCTTC. Residues: CASRDIHGYTF.

The genes are TRBV27 and TRBJ1-2; 10 bases line up with TRBD1. CDR1 is MNHEY, CDR2 SMNVEV, per germline (reference sequence). The length of the CDR3 is 16 residues. V shed 5 bases, J shed 6 bases, and the junction held 12 bases outside the gene matches. Written as DNA, the CDR3 is TGTGCCAGCAGTGCGGACAGGGGGGGCGCCGGTGATGGCTACACCTTC. It encodes CASSADRGGAGDGYTF.

The chain links TRBV11-2 to TRBJ1-1; D gene uncertain. The CDR3 is 13 amino acids. V was cut by 1 base and J by 11 bases, with 14 bases left in between. Germline CDR1 and CDR2: SGHAT and FQNNGV. The CDR3 protein is CASSLGSAALAFF. The CDR3 DNA reads as TGTGCCAGCAGCTTAGGCTCGGCGGCGTTGGCTTTCTTT.

J is TRBJ1-2 and V is TRBV28, with D possibly matching TRBD1 (6 bases). The V gene's germline CDR1 is MDHEN and CDR2 SYDVKM. V dropped 11 bases and J dropped 1 base, with 20 bases sitting between them. The CDR3 is 15 residues long. The CDR3 coding sequence is TGTGCCGTAAGAGGACCGACAGGAGATAACTATGGCTACACCTTC. Protein sequence: CAVRGPTGDNYGYTF.